These T cell receptor beta chains were read from a single sample in a study of blood T cell repertoires in COVID-19. Profiled with immunoSEQ multiplex PCR; TCRdb holds only in-frame clones, not every one. Of 130,000 to 150,000 clones detected, 75% to 85% appear once; the ten largest clones hold about 5%. Source material: peripheral blood. These receptor sequences come from a woman between 45 and 60 years old with acute or convalescent COVID-19. CDR3s include the opening cysteine and the closing phenylalanine or tryptophan. The order of the fields is CDR3 DNA, CDR3 protein, D gene, clone size, J gene, V gene. The D gene is left open where the match is weak. Clone size appears in some rows only: once, few, many, or a class for an expanded clone.

cdr3_nt: TGCGCCAGCAGCTTCGACTCTATTAGCTACACCTTC; cdr3_aa: CASSFDSISYTF; d_call: NA; clone_size: NA; j_call: TRBJ1-2; v_call: TRBV5-1
cdr3_nt: TGTGCCACCAGTGATTTATCTATCAACATTCAGTACTTC; cdr3_aa: CATSDLSINIQYF; d_call: NA; clone_size: many; j_call: TRBJ2-4; v_call: TRBV24-1
cdr3_nt: TGTGCCAGCAGCCCCGGGGGAGGCTACACCTTC; cdr3_aa: CASSPGGGYTF; d_call: NA; clone_size: NA; j_call: TRBJ1-2; v_call: TRBV5-4
cdr3_nt: TGCGCCAGCAGCACCGGACAGGGGGCGCGCACTGAAGCTTTCTTT; cdr3_aa: CASSTGQGARTEAFF; d_call: TRBD1; clone_size: once; j_call: TRBJ1-1; v_call: TRBV5-1
cdr3_nt: TGTGCCAGCAGTTACACCAGTCTAGCCTACGAGCAGTACTTC; cdr3_aa: CASSYTSLAYEQYF; d_call: NA; clone_size: once; j_call: TRBJ2-7; v_call: TRBV6-2/TRBV6-3
cdr3_nt: TGTGCCAGCATACAGGGGGTAGGTGGCACTGAAGCTTTCTTT; cdr3_aa: CASIQGVGGTEAFF; d_call: TRBD1; clone_size: NA; j_call: TRBJ1-1; v_call: TRBV2
cdr3_nt: TGTGCCAGCAGTACGGGACAGAACACTGAAGCTTTCTTT; cdr3_aa: CASSTGQNTEAFF; d_call: NA; clone_size: NA; j_call: TRBJ1-1; v_call: TRBV6-5
cdr3_nt: TGTGCCAGCAGCTTAGAGTTAGGGGGCTTGGGCACTGAAGCTTTCTTT; cdr3_aa: CASSLELGGLGTEAFF; d_call: TRBD1; clone_size: few; j_call: TRBJ1-1; v_call: TRBV7-7
cdr3_nt: TGTGCCAGCAGCCTCCTCGGGAGGAGCGGAGCTTTCTTT; cdr3_aa: CASSLLGRSGAFF; d_call: NA; clone_size: NA; j_call: TRBJ1-1; v_call: TRBV4-2
cdr3_nt: TGTGCCAGCAGCCGTGATAGCGGATTAGAGGAGCAGTTCTTC; cdr3_aa: CASSRDSGLEEQFF; d_call: NA; clone_size: NA; j_call: TRBJ2-1; v_call: TRBV7-9
cdr3_nt: TGTGCCAGCAGCTTAGTAGCAAGTCAAGAGACCCAGTACTTC; cdr3_aa: CASSLVASQETQYF; d_call: NA; clone_size: NA; j_call: TRBJ2-5; v_call: TRBV7-9
cdr3_nt: TGCGCCAGCAGCCCAGGGGGTACGAACACCGGGGAGCTGTTTTTT; cdr3_aa: CASSPGGTNTGELFF; d_call: TRBD1; clone_size: NA; j_call: TRBJ2-2; v_call: TRBV5-1
cdr3_nt: TGTGCCAGCAGCTTTAGGGGTCCGGGACTAGCGGGGGGATTGACGGCTGAGGCCCAGTACTTC; cdr3_aa: CASSFRGPGLAGGLTAEAQYF; d_call: TRBD2; clone_size: NA; j_call: TRBJ2-5; v_call: TRBV7-6
cdr3_nt: TGCGCCAGCAAGGAGGGAGGGTACGAGCAGTACTTC; cdr3_aa: CASKEGGYEQYF; d_call: TRBD2; clone_size: NA; j_call: TRBJ2-7; v_call: TRBV5-1
cdr3_nt: TGTGCCAGCAGCCCCCCGGGGGTTGTTGATTCACCCCTCCACTTT; cdr3_aa: CASSPPGVVDSPLHF; d_call: NA; clone_size: NA; j_call: TRBJ1-6; v_call: TRBV5-4
cdr3_nt: TGTGCCAGCACCTCGGGGTATAGGGAGCTGTTTTTT; cdr3_aa: CASTSGYRELFF; d_call: NA; clone_size: many; j_call: TRBJ2-2; v_call: TRBV6-5
cdr3_nt: TGTGCCAGCAGTGATGTGGGAGCCCTAGGGGAGACCCAGTACTTC; cdr3_aa: CASSDVGALGETQYF; d_call: NA; clone_size: NA; j_call: TRBJ2-5; v_call: TRBV25-1
cdr3_nt: TGTGCCAGCAGTATAGGCAGGGTAGAGAATGAGCAGTTCTTC; cdr3_aa: CASSIGRVENEQFF; d_call: NA; clone_size: few; j_call: TRBJ2-1; v_call: TRBV27
cdr3_nt: TGTGCCAGCAGTTTACGTCGGCCAGGGAACACTGAAGCTTTCTTT; cdr3_aa: CASSLRRPGNTEAFF; d_call: NA; clone_size: NA; j_call: TRBJ1-1; v_call: TRBV27
cdr3_nt: TGTGCCACCAGTGATCGGGCGGAGGCAGACGTCCTGACTTTC; cdr3_aa: CATSDRAEADVLTF; d_call: NA; clone_size: NA; j_call: TRBJ2-6; v_call: TRBV24-1
cdr3_nt: TGTGCCAGTAGTATGCCCCCAGACGAGCAGTACTTC; cdr3_aa: CASSMPPDEQYF; d_call: NA; clone_size: NA; j_call: TRBJ2-7; v_call: TRBV19
cdr3_nt: TGCGCCAGCAGCCCTCTTGCGGGGGTGGCCTATGGCTACACCTTC; cdr3_aa: CASSPLAGVAYGYTF; d_call: NA; clone_size: NA; j_call: TRBJ1-2; v_call: TRBV4-3
cdr3_nt: TGTGCCAGCAGCGGTACCAGGGTGGCCGGGGAGCTGTTTTTT; cdr3_aa: CASSGTRVAGELFF; d_call: NA; clone_size: once; j_call: TRBJ2-2; v_call: TRBV9
cdr3_nt: TGCGCCAGCAGCCAAACCGCCGAACTAGTTCCGGTCGGGGAGCTGTTTTTT; cdr3_aa: CASSQTAELVPVGELFF; d_call: NA; clone_size: NA; j_call: TRBJ2-2; v_call: TRBV4-3
cdr3_nt: TGTGCCAGCAGCAGAATAGCGGGGGCCCACTCCTACGAGCAGTACTTC; cdr3_aa: CASSRIAGAHSYEQYF; d_call: TRBD2; clone_size: NA; j_call: TRBJ2-7; v_call: TRBV6-2/TRBV6-3
cdr3_nt: TGTGCCAGCAGCCAAGATCTTGGCGGGGGGGTGGATGAGCAGTTCTTC; cdr3_aa: CASSQDLGGGVDEQFF; d_call: TRBD2; clone_size: NA; j_call: TRBJ2-1; v_call: TRBV4-2
cdr3_nt: TGTGCCAGCAGCCAATGGGTCGACACACAAAGCAATCAGCCCCAGCATTTT; cdr3_aa: CASSQWVDTQSNQPQHF; d_call: NA; clone_size: NA; j_call: TRBJ1-5; v_call: TRBV4-2
cdr3_nt: TGTGCCAGCATGCTAACGGGGAACCATCAGCCCCAGCATTTT; cdr3_aa: CASMLTGNHQPQHF; d_call: NA; clone_size: NA; j_call: TRBJ1-5; v_call: TRBV5-5
cdr3_nt: TGTGCCAGCACCCCTGGGGGCGGCTACACCTTC; cdr3_aa: CASTPGGGYTF; d_call: NA; clone_size: NA; j_call: TRBJ1-2; v_call: TRBV6-1